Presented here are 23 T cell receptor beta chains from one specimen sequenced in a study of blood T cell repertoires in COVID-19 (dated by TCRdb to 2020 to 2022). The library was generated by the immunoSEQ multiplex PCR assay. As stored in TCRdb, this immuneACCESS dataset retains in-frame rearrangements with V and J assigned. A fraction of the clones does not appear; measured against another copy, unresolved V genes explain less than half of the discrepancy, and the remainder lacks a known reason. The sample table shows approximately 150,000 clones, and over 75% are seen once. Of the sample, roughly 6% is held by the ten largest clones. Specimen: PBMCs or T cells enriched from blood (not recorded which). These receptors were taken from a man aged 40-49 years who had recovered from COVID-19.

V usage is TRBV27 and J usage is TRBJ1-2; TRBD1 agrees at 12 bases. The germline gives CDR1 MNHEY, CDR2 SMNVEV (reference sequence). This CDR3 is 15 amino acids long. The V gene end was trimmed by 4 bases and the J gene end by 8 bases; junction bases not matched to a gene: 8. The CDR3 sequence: CASSSPGQGAYGYTF. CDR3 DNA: TGTGCCAGCAGTTCGCCGGGACAGGGGGCGTACGGCTACACCTTC.

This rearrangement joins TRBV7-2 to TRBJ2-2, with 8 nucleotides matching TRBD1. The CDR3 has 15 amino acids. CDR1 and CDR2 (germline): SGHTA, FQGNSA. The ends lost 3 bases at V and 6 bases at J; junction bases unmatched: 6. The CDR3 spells CASSFPGGGSGELFF. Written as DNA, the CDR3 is TGTGCCAGCAGCTTCCCAGGGGGCGGTTCCGGGGAGCTGTTTTTT.

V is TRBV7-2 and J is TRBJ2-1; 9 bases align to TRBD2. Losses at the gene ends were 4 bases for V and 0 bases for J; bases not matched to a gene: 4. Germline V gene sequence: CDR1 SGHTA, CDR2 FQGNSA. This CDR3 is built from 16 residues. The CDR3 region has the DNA TGTGCCAGCAGCTACCTAGCGGGGAGCTCCTACAATGAGCAGTTCTTC. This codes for CASSYLAGSSYNEQFF.

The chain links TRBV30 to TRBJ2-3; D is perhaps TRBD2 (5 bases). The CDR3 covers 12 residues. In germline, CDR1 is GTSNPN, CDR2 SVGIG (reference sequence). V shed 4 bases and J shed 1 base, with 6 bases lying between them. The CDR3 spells CAWTGGTDTQYF. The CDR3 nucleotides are TGTGCCTGGACCGGGGGCACAGATACGCAGTATTTT.

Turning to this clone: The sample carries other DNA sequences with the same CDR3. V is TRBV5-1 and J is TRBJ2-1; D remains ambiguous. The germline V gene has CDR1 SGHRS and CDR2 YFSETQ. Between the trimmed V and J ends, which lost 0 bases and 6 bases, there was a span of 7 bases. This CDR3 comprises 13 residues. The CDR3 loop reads CASSLELINEQFF. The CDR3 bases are TGCGCCAGCAGCTTGGAGCTCATCAATGAGCAGTTCTTC. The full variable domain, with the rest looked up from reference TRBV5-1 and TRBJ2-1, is KAGVTQTPRYLIKTRGQQVTLSCSPISGHRSVSWYQQTPGQGLQFLFEYFSETQRNKGNFPGRFSGRQFSNSRSEMNVSTLELGDSALYLCASSLELINEQFFGPGTRLTVL.

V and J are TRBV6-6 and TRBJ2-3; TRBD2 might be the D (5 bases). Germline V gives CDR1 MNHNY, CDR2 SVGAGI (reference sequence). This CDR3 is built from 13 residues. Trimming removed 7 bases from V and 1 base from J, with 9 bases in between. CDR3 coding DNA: TGTGCCAGCATGGAGGATCGCACAGATACGCAGTATTTT. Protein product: CASMEDRTDTQYF.

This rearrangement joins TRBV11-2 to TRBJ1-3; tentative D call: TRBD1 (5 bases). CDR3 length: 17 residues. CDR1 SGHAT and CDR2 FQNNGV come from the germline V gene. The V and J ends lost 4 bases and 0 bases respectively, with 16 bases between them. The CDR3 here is CASSSPTGIFSGNTIYF. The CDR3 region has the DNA TGTGCCAGCAGCTCCCCCACAGGCATCTTCTCTGGAAACACCATATATTTT.

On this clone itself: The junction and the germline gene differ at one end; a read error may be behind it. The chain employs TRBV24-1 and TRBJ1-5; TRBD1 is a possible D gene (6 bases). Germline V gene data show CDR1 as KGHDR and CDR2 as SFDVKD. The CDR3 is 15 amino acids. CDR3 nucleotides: TGTGCCACAAGTGAGGTGGGGGCCGGCGGGGGGCCCCAGCATTTT. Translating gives CATSEVGAGGGPQHF.

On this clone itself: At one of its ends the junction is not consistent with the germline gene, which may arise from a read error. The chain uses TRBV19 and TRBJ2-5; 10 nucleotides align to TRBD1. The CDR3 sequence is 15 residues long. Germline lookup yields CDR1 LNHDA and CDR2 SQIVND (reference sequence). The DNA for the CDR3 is TGTGCTAGTAGCAGAAGGACAGGGGGTGGGGAGACCCAGTACTTC. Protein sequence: CASSRRTGGGETQYF.

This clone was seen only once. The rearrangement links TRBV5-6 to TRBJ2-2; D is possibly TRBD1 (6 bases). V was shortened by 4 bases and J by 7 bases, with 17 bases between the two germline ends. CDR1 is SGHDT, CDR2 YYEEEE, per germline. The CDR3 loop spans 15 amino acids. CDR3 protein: CASSATTGKSGELFF. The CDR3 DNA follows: TGTGCCAGCAGCGCCACTACAGGGAAGAGCGGGGAGCTGTTTTTT.

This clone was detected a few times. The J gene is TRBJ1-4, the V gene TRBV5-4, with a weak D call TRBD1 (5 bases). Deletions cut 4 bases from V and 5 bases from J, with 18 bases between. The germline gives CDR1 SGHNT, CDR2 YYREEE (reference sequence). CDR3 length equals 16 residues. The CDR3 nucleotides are TGTGCCAGCAGCATCGGTGGGGGACTCTCGAATGAAAAACTGTTTTTT. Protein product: CASSIGGGLSNEKLFF.

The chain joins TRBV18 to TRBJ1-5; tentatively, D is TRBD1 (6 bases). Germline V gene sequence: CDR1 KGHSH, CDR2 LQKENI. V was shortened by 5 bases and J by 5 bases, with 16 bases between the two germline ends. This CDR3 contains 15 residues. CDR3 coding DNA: TGTGCCAGCTCAGCTACAGGGAGCTTGGATCAGCCCCAGCATTTT. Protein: CASSATGSLDQPQHF.

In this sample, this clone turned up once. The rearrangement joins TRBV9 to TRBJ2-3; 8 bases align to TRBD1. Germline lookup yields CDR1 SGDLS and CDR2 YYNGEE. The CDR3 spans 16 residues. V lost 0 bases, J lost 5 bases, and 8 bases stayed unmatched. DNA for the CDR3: TGTGCCAGCAGCGTAGCGCAGGGGGCTGGTGGAGATACGCAGTATTTT. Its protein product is CASSVAQGAGGDTQYF.

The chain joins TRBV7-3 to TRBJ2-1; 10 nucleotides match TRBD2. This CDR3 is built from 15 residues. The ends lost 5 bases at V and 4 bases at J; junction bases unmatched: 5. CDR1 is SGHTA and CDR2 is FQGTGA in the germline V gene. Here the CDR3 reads CASSPELAGYNEQFF. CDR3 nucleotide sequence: TGTGCCAGCAGCCCAGAACTAGCGGGGTACAATGAGCAGTTCTTC. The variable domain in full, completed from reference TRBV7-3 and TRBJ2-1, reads GAGVSQTPSNKVTEKGKYVELRCDPISGHTALYWYRQSLGQGPEFLIYFQGTGAADDSGLPNDRFFAVRPEGSVSTLKIQRTERGDSAVYLCASSPELAGYNEQFFGPGTRLTVL.

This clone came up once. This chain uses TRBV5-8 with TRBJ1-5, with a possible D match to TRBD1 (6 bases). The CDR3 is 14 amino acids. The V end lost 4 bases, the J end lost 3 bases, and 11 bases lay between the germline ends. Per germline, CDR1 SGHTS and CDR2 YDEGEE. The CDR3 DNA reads TGTGCCAGCAGCCCTGGACAGACCAATCAGCCCCAGCATTTT. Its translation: CASSPGQTNQPQHF.

CDR3 protein: CASIGPGTGTHEQYF. DNA for the CDR3: TGTGCCAGCATTGGCCCCGGGACAGGGACCCACGAGCAGTACTTC. The chain recombines TRBV2 with TRBJ2-7; TRBD1 agrees at 9 bases. The V and J ends lost 7 bases and 5 bases, in that order; junction bases with no gene match: 12. In germline, CDR1 is SNHLY, CDR2 FYNNEI. The CDR3 has 15 amino acids.

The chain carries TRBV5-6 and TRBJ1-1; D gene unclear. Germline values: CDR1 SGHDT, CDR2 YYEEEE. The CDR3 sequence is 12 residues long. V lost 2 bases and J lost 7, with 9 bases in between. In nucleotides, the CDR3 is TGTGCCAGCAGCTTAGCGACGGATGAAGCTTTCTTT. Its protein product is CASSLATDEAFF. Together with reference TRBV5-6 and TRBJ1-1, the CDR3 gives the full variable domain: DAGVTQSPTHLIKTRGQQVTLRCSPKSGHDTVSWYQQALGQGPQFIFQYYEEEERQRGNFPDRFSGHQFPNYSSELNVNALLLGDSALYLCASSLATDEAFFGQGTRLTVV.

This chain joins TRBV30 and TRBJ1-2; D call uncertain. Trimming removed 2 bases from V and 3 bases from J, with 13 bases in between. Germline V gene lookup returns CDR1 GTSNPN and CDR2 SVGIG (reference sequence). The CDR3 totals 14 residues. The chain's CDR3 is CAWSKSRGDYGYTF. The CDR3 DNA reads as TGTGCCTGGAGTAAATCTCGGGGAGACTATGGCTACACCTTC.

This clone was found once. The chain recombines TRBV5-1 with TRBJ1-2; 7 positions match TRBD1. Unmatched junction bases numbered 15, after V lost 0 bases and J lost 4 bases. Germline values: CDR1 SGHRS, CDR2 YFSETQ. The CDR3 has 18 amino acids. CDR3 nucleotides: TGCGCCAGCAGCTTGGCGGGGATCGCAGGGGGTGGCGGCTATGGCTACACCTTC. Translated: CASSLAGIAGGGGYGYTF.

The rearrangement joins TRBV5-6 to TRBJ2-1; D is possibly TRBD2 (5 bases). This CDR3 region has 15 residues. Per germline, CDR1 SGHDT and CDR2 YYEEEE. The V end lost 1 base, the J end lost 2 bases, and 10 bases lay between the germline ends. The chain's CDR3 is CASSLWPEAYNEQFF. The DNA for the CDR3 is TGTGCCAGCAGCTTGTGGCCGGAGGCCTACAATGAGCAGTTCTTC.

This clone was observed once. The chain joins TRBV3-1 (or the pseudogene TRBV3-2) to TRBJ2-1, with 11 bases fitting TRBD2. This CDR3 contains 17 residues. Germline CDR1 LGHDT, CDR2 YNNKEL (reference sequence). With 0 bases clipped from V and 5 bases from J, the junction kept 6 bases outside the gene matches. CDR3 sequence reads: CASSQDQLAGGNNEQFF. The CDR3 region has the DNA TGTGCCAGCAGCCAAGATCAGCTAGCGGGGGGAAACAATGAGCAGTTCTTC.

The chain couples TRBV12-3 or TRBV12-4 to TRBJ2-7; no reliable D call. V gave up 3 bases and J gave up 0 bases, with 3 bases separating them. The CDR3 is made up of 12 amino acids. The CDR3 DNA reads TGTGCCAGCAGTTTCCTCTCCTACGAGCAGTACTTC. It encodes CASSFLSYEQYF.

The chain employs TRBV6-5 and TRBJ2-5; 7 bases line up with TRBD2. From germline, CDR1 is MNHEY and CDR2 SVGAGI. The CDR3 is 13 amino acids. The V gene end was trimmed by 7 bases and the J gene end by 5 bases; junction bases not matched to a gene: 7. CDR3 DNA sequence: TGTGCCAGCAAGTTCGGGGGAGGGGAGACCCAGTACTTC. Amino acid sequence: CASKFGGGETQYF.